This T cell receptor (beta chain) stems from a study of CD8+CD57+ T cells in acquired aplastic anemia listed by TCRdb under 2018. For context, the study as a whole: Extracted DNA from sorted CD4+ and CD8+ cells averaged around 3.2 ug, ranging from roughly 0.19 to 27.4 ug.

TCR beta VDJ combination and CDR3 sequence profiling used genomic DNA as the template. An Illumina HiSeq 2000 was used for TCR repertoire sequencing. As for the authors' bioinformatics: Repertoires were assessed using TRBV/TRBJ rearrangement plots, CDR3 size and DJ length profiles, and Simpson's diversity index. The immunodominant clone was defined as the most abundant DNA sequence in deep sequencing data. CDR3 amino acid sequences were screened for sharing across subjects and compared with published repertoires and the VDJdb database. In TCRdb, the public reads were trimmed at Q25 with fastp and aligned with MiXCR, with productive beta chains retained. Each entry is one CDR3 protein sequence, shown with its most common DNA and genes. The V and J calls, along with clone size, are taken from TCRdb and not from the paper's own processing. A total of 300,000 or so distinct CDR3 sequences appear in this sample, around 60% of them only once. The ten largest account for around 7.6% of the sample.

V is clipped by 0 bases and J by 3 bases, and the sequence between their germline boundaries is 7 bases long. The germline V gene supplies CDR1 SGHTS and CDR2 YDEGEE. The CDR3 covers 14 residues, taking in both the cysteine and the phenylalanine. The read is trimmed to its CDR3 DNA, 42 bases read in frame from base 1. TCR repertoires of sorted CD4+ and CD8+ blood T cells from severe aplastic anemia patients and healthy subjects were deep-sequenced in the study. Ficoll-Paque density gradient centrifugation was used to isolate peripheral blood mononuclear cells. CD4+ and CD8+ T cells were sorted by FACS or magnetic beads before DNA extraction. Overall results and qualifications from the work: Between patients and healthy controls, no significant difference in CD8+ Simpson's diversity was found (P=0.060). About 28 CD8+ CDR3 sequences were found in both patients and controls but appeared to be highly expressed in patients and within the immunodominant clones of the patients.

This clonotype was seen repeatedly, ten times or more. Which antigen it targets is not known. Base qualities are missing; no much larger clone stands one base away. This TCR derives from a human donor with severe aplastic anemia or a healthy control (not recorded which). Recombination connected TRBV5-8 to TRBJ1-3; TRBD1 might be the D gene, on 6 matching bases. The source material was sorted CD4+, CD8+, or CD8+CD57+ T cells (not recorded which) from PBMCs. The CDR3: CASSLGTVGNTIYF. The nucleotide sequence is TGTGCCAGCAGCTTGGGGACAGTTGGAAACACCATATATTTT.